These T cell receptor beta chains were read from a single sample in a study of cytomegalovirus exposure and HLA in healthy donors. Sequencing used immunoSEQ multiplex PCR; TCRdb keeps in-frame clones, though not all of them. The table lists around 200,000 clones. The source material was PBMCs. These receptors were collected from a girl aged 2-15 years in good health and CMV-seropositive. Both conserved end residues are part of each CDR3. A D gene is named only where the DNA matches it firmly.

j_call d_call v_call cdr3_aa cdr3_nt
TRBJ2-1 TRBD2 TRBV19 CASSTLGLAGANEQFF TGTGCCAGTAGTACCCTAGGACTAGCGGGAGCCAATGAGCAGTTCTTC
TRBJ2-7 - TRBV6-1 CASSELFSSYEQYF TGTGCCAGCAGTGAACTTTTCAGCTCCTACGAGCAGTACTTC
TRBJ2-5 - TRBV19 CASSIVAHQETQYF TGTGCCAGTAGTATAGTGGCCCACCAAGAGACCCAGTACTTC
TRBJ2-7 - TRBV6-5 CASSQWGHEQYF TGTGCCAGCTCGCAATGGGGGCACGAGCAGTACTTC
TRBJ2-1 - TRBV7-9 CASSSSRGGILNEQFF TGTGCCAGCAGTAGTAGTAGGGGGGGAATACTCAATGAGCAGTTCTTC
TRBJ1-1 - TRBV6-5 CASSYKLEAFF TGTGCCAGCAGTTATAAACTCGAAGCTTTCTTT
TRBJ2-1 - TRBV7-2 CASSPTRDRFNEQFF TGTGCCAGCAGCCCTACTCGCGACAGATTCAATGAGCAGTTCTTC
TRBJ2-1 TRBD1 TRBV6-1 CASSNRGHEQFF TGTGCCAGCAGTAACAGGGGGCATGAGCAGTTCTTC
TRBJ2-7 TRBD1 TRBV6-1 CASSRDRGLDEQYF TGTGCCAGCTCCCGGGACAGGGGGTTAGACGAGCAGTACTTC
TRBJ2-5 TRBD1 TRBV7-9 CASSSGQGNVETQYF TGTGCCAGCAGCAGTGGACAGGGAAATGTAGAGACCCAGTACTTC
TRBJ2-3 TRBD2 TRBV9 CASSTRLAGEVEDTQYF TGTGCCAGCAGCACCCGACTAGCGGGAGAGGTCGAAGATACGCAGTATTTT
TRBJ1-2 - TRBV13 CASSLGRGPNYGYTF TGTGCCAGCAGCTTAGGCCGGGGTCCCAACTATGGCTACACCTTC
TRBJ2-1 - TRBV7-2 CASSPLADNEQFF TGTGCCAGCAGCCCCCTAGCCGACAATGAGCAGTTCTTC
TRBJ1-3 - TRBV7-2 CASSLNPGINTIYF TGTGCCAGCAGCTTAAACCCGGGGATAAACACCATATATTTT
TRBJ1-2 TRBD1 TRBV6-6 CATNPRDRESPYGYTF TGTGCCACCAACCCCCGGGACAGGGAGTCACCCTATGGCTACACCTTC
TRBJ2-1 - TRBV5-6 CASSLRGLVEQFF TGTGCCAGCAGCTTGAGAGGTCTGGTGGAGCAGTTCTTC
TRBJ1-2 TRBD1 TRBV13 CASSLQGYGYTF TGTGCCAGCAGCCTACAGGGGTATGGCTACACCTTC
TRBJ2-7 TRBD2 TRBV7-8 CASSRSGRVYEQYF TGTGCCAGCAGCCGCAGCGGGAGGGTCTACGAGCAGTACTTC